This entry lists 22 T cell receptor beta chains sequenced from one sample in a study of T cell responses to AZD1222 COVID-19 vaccine. Assay used: immunoSEQ multiplex PCR; TCRdb lists only in-frame clones, some missing. Found here are about 88,000 clones, approximately 90% of them singletons; the top ten hold roughly 5.9%. The specimen was peripheral blood, collected 28 days after the second AZD1222 dose. The receptor source for this set is an adult who received the AZD1222 COVID-19 vaccine.

The V and J genes are TRBV2 and TRBJ2-3; 8 positions agree with TRBD1. Per the germline V gene, CDR1 is SNHLY and CDR2 is FYNNEI. CDR3 length equals 14 residues. With V trimmed by 6 bases and J by 6 bases, 8 bases remained unmatched. DNA for the CDR3: TGTGCCAGCAGGACACAGGGGGAACGGGATACGCAGTATTTT. As protein: CASRTQGERDTQYF.

The chain joins TRBV7-9 to TRBJ1-2; unclear D gene. The length of the CDR3 is 14 residues. Between the trimmed V and J ends, which lost 5 bases and 3 bases, there was a span of 13 bases. Germline values: CDR1 SEHNR, CDR2 FQNEAQ (reference sequence). The CDR3 loop reads CASSRTGADYGYTF. As DNA, the CDR3 is TGTGCCAGCAGCCGAACTGGCGCGGACTATGGCTACACCTTC.

CDR3 nucleotide sequence: TGTGCCAGCAGCGATAGGTCAAACAGGGTAAATGAAAAACTGTTTTTT. This codes for CASSDRSNRVNEKLFF. The rearrangement uses TRBV7-8 and TRBJ1-4; TRBD1 is a possible D gene (6 bases). The CDR3 spans 16 residues. Trimming pared 5 bases from V and 5 bases from J, leaving 18 bases between. Germline CDR1 is SGHVS and CDR2 is FQNEAQ.

This clone was seen a single time. The chain couples TRBV7-2 to TRBJ2-5; D unresolved. V lost 5 bases and J lost 5, with 6 bases in between. CDR1 is SGHTA, CDR2 FQGNSA, per germline. This CDR3 region has 11 residues. The CDR3 region has the DNA TGTGCCAGCAGCGAAGGGGAGACCCAGTACTTC. Its protein product is CASSEGETQYF.

The sample holds one count of this clone. The genes are TRBV18 and TRBJ1-2; maybe TRBD1 (5 bases). Trimming pared 0 bases from V and 4 bases from J, leaving 18 bases between. This CDR3 has 17 residues. The germline gives CDR1 KGHSH, CDR2 LQKENI. The DNA for the CDR3 is TGTGCCAGCTCACCACCCGACAGCCTCTTAGGTGTCTATGGCTACACCTTC. It specifies CASSPPDSLLGVYGYTF.

The V gene is TRBV10-3, the J gene TRBJ2-7, with TRBD2 matching 7 bases. The CDR3 spans 13 residues. CDR1 is ENHRY and CDR2 is SYGVKD in the germline V gene. With 7 bases clipped from V and 6 bases from J, the junction kept 9 bases outside the gene matches. The CDR3 nucleotides are TGTGCCATCACCCGGGGGGATCCCGGCGAGCAGTACTTC. Translating gives CAITRGDPGEQYF.

The V call is TRBV10-2, the J call TRBJ1-3; possible D gene TRBD1, 6 bases. Germline V gene lookup returns CDR1 WSHSY and CDR2 SAAADI. The CDR3 sequence is 14 residues long. The V end lost 7 bases, the J end lost 0 bases, and 10 bases lay between the germline ends. CDR3 sequence (DNA): TGCGCCAGCACAGAAGGGGGCTCTGGAAACACCATATATTTT. Its translation is CASTEGGSGNTIYF.

V is TRBV5-1 and J is TRBJ2-7; TRBD1 agrees at 10 bases. J was trimmed by 2 bases and V by 3 bases; bases with no gene match: 2. The germline CDR1 and CDR2 sequences are SGHRS and YFSETQ. The CDR3 has 14 amino acids. The CDR3 loop reads CASSWGTGAYEQYF. The CDR3 region has the DNA TGCGCCAGCAGCTGGGGGACAGGGGCCTACGAGCAGTACTTC.

J is TRBJ2-1 and V is TRBV6-5, with 7 bases that match TRBD2. V lost 2 bases, J lost 5 bases, and 9 bases stayed unmatched. This CDR3 is built from 16 residues. The germline gives CDR1 MNHEY, CDR2 SVGAGI. The CDR3 sequence: CASSYSAGETHNEQFF. The CDR3 coding sequence is TGTGCCAGCAGTTACAGTGCGGGGGAAACACACAATGAGCAGTTCTTC.

This sequence joins TRBV19 and TRBJ2-3; 10 bases align to TRBD2. This CDR3 comprises 16 residues. Per germline, CDR1 LNHDA and CDR2 SQIVND (reference sequence). J lost 0 bases, V lost 5 bases, and 5 bases had no gene match. For the CDR3, the DNA is TGTGCCAGTAGTCTCCGGACTAGCGGAAGCACAGATACGCAGTATTTT. This sequence encodes CASSLRTSGSTDTQYF.

The chain joins TRBV5-1 to TRBJ2-7; 9 positions agree with TRBD1. Germline V gene lookup returns CDR1 SGHRS and CDR2 YFSETQ. The J segment lost 1 base and the V segment lost 9 bases, leaving 8 bases of the junction unmatched. This CDR3 is 14 amino acids long. The CDR3 protein is CANRDRAPSYEQYF. CDR3 nucleotide sequence: TGCGCCAACCGGGACAGGGCTCCTTCCTACGAGCAGTACTTC. Combining the CDR3 with reference TRBV5-1 and TRBJ2-7 gives the whole variable domain KAGVTQTPRYLIKTRGQQVTLSCSPISGHRSVSWYQQTPGQGLQFLFEYFSETQRNKGNFPGRFSGRQFSNSRSEMNVSTLELGDSALYLCANRDRAPSYEQYFGPGTRLTVT.

This chain connects TRBV7-6 to TRBJ1-1; D is unresolved. Per germline, CDR1 SGHVS and CDR2 FNYEAQ. This CDR3 has 14 amino acids. V was cut by 8 bases and J by 1 base, with 14 bases left in between. The CDR3, as DNA: TGTGCCAGCTCGTCCTGGCGGGAGAACACTGAAGCTTTCTTT. Protein: CASSSWRENTEAFF.

The gene calls are TRBV6-5 and TRBJ1-1, with 8 positions matching TRBD1. V lost 6 bases, J lost 0 bases, and 3 bases stayed unmatched. This CDR3 spans 14 amino acids. Germline V gene lookup returns CDR1 MNHEY and CDR2 SVGAGI. This CDR3 is CASSATGVNTEAFF. Here the CDR3 DNA reads TGTGCCAGCAGCGCGACAGGGGTGAACACTGAAGCTTTCTTT.

The chain couples TRBV5-4 to TRBJ2-2, with TRBD1 as a possible D gene (6 bases). This CDR3 comprises 16 residues. Trimming cost V 0 bases and J 2 bases, with 11 bases left between them. The germline V gene has CDR1 SGHNT and CDR2 YYREEE (reference sequence). The CDR3: CASSLAGAGNTGELFF. As DNA, the CDR3 is TGTGCCAGCAGCTTGGCAGGGGCGGGTAACACCGGGGAGCTGTTTTTT. Drawing the rest from reference TRBV5-4 and TRBJ2-2, the complete variable domain is ETGVTQSPTHLIKTRGQQVTLRCSSQSGHNTVSWYQQALGQGPQFIFQYYREEENGRGNFPPRFSGLQFPNYSSELNVNALELDDSALYLCASSLAGAGNTGELFFGEGSRLTVL.

CDR3 amino acids: CASSQDLPGNTIYF. DNA of the CDR3: TGTGCCAGCAGCCAAGATCTTCCTGGAAACACCATATATTTT. J is TRBJ1-3 and V is TRBV3-1 (or the pseudogene TRBV3-2), with unresolved D. The CDR3 consists of 14 residues. V gave up 0 bases and J gave up 2 bases, with 5 bases separating them. Germline lookup yields CDR1 LGHDT and CDR2 YNNKEL (reference sequence).

The chain has TRBV6-6 and TRBJ1-1; the D gene is possibly TRBD1 (5 bases). The V and J ends lost 2 bases and 1 base respectively, with 8 bases between them. Germline CDR1 and CDR2: MNHNY and SVGAGI (reference sequence). The CDR3 has 14 residues. CDR3 DNA: TGTGCCAGCAGTTACACAGGAGGGAACACTGAAGCTTTCTTT. Encoded protein: CASSYTGGNTEAFF.

The rearrangement joins TRBV25-1 to TRBJ2-3, with a weak D call TRBD2 (6 bases). This CDR3 has 15 amino acids. Trimming left V 3 bases short and J 2 bases short, with 12 bases between. Germline CDR1 and CDR2: MGHDK and SYGVNS. CDR3 in amino acids: CASSDPGGVTDTQYF. The CDR3 nucleotides are TGTGCCAGCAGTGATCCCGGGGGAGTCACAGATACGCAGTATTTT.

This rearrangement joins TRBV18 to TRBJ2-7; the D is unclear. Germline V gives CDR1 KGHSH, CDR2 LQKENI. Trimming cost V 6 bases and J 0 bases, with 9 bases left between them. This CDR3 region has 13 residues. The CDR3 bases are TGTGCCAGCTCGCAGACGGGCTCCTACGAGCAGTACTTC. This codes for CASSQTGSYEQYF.

The J gene is TRBJ1-1, the V gene TRBV30; TRBD1 might be the D (5 bases). V was cut by 0 bases and J by 6 bases, with 11 bases left in between. Germline V gene lookup returns CDR1 GTSNPN and CDR2 SVGIG (reference sequence). This CDR3 is built from 13 residues. CDR3 amino acids: CAWSVLGEAEAFF. Written as DNA, the CDR3 is TGTGCCTGGAGTGTTTTAGGGGAGGCTGAAGCTTTCTTT.

The chain employs TRBV5-4 and TRBJ1-3; the D gene is possibly TRBD1 (5 bases). The CDR3 runs to 16 residues. V dropped 0 bases and J dropped 4 bases, with 14 bases sitting between them. Germline V CDR1 and CDR2: SGHNT, YYREEE (reference sequence). DNA for the CDR3: TGTGCCAGCAGCTTGGCCGGGGAGGGGTCCGGAAACACCATATATTTT. Its protein is CASSLAGEGSGNTIYF.

This chain joins TRBV5-1 and TRBJ1-6; D is perhaps TRBD1 (5 bases). Germline-derived CDR1 and CDR2 are SGHRS and YFSETQ. This CDR3 is built from 13 residues. Trimming shortened V by 5 bases and J by 8 bases, and 11 bases separated the two germline ends. For the CDR3, the DNA is TGCGCCAGCAGAGGGACGGCCTATTCACCCCTCCACTTT. It yields the protein CASRGTAYSPLHF.

The chain links TRBV25-1 to TRBJ2-7; possibly TRBD2 for D (5 bases). The CDR3 totals 12 residues. Germline values: CDR1 MGHDK, CDR2 SYGVNS. Trimming removed 6 bases from V and 0 bases from J, with 6 bases in between. CDR3 sequence reads: CASSGDSYEQYF. CDR3 coding DNA: TGTGCCAGCAGCGGGGACTCCTACGAGCAGTACTTC.